The 12 T cell receptor beta chains listed next were all sequenced from one sample in a study of beta chain features in type 1 diabetes. TCRB transcripts that were expressed got sequenced, as all of the isolated RNA had been reverse transcribed. Clones were read by immunoSEQ multiplex PCR, and TCRdb kept only the in-frame ones, dropping some. Among hundreds of thousands of clones listed, 15% to 18% were seen once. The specimen sequenced was naive CD4+ T cells from blood. These receptors originate from a man aged 18 to 35 in good health.

The rearrangement uses TRBV6-6 and TRBJ2-1; D remains unclear. V was pared by 7 bases and J by 3 bases, with 7 bases between. Germline CDR1 MNHNY, CDR2 SVGAGI (reference sequence). The CDR3 runs 12 residues. The CDR3 spells CASNQRYNEQFF. The CDR3 nucleotides read TGTGCCAGCAACCAGCGCTACAATGAGCAGTTCTTC.

This chain connects TRBV4-1 to TRBJ1-2, with 8 bases lining up with TRBD1. Germline V gives CDR1 MGHRA, CDR2 YSYEKL. The V segment lost 0 bases and the J segment 3 bases; nucleotides outside the gene matches: 3. The CDR3 is 15 residues long. CDR3 loop: CASSQEPGQDYGYTF. CDR3 in DNA: TGCGCCAGCAGCCAAGAGCCGGGACAGGACTATGGCTACACCTTC.

This rearrangement joins TRBV5-4 to TRBJ2-3; D gene uncertain. The CDR3 sequence is 16 residues long. The V gene lost 0 bases and the J gene lost 8 bases, with 19 bases spanning the gap. Germline CDR1 and CDR2: SGHNT and YYREEE (reference sequence). Here the CDR3 DNA reads TGTGCCAGCAGCTTGGACGACGCGGCTCTACCGGGTACGCAGTATTTT. The encoded protein is CASSLDDAALPGTQYF.

This clone occurred a few times. The chain couples TRBV5-1 to TRBJ2-5, with D tentatively TRBD2 (6 bases). Germline lookup yields CDR1 SGHRS and CDR2 YFSETQ. CDR3 length: 14 amino acids. The V gene lost 4 bases and the J gene lost 2 bases, with 12 bases spanning the gap. In DNA form, the CDR3 reads TGCGCCAGCAGCCAGGACGGACTACAAGAGACCCAGTACTTC. It codes for CASSQDGLQETQYF.

This clone came up a few times. The chain uses TRBV5-1 and TRBJ1-1; TRBD1 matches 8 bases. CDR3 length: 15 amino acids. The V segment lost 4 bases and the J segment 0 bases; nucleotides outside the gene matches: 5. The germline gives CDR1 SGHRS, CDR2 YFSETQ. CDR3 in amino acids: CASSVRQGMNTEAFF. In DNA form, the CDR3 reads TGCGCCAGCAGCGTTCGACAGGGGATGAACACTGAAGCTTTCTTT. The complete variable domain, with remaining parts taken from reference TRBV5-1 and TRBJ1-1, reads KAGVTQTPRYLIKTRGQQVTLSCSPISGHRSVSWYQQTPGQGLQFLFEYFSETQRNKGNFPGRFSGRQFSNSRSEMNVSTLELGDSALYLCASSVRQGMNTEAFFGQGTRLTVV.

This clone was observed a few times. The CDR3 DNA sequence: TGTGCCAGCAGCCCTTGCGGGCCTAGCGGCACCTACGAGCAGTACTTC. It codes for CASSPCGPSGTYEQYF. The V and J genes are TRBV21-1 and TRBJ2-7; the table's D call, TRBD2, was not checked against the DNA. TRBV21-1 is noted as a pseudogene. The CDR3 has 16 residues.

This clone was detected ten times or more. The chain carries TRBV10-3 and TRBJ2-1, with 9 positions matching TRBD1. The CDR3 has 14 residues. Trimming at V came to 4 bases and at J to 7 bases, leaving 5 bases not matched to a gene. Germline V lookup: CDR1 ENHRY, CDR2 SYGVKD. CDR3 sequence (DNA): TGTGCCATCAGTGCGGACAGGGGTTTGAATGAGCAGTTCTTC. This encodes CAISADRGLNEQFF.

There are a few counts of this clone. The rearrangement uses TRBV6-5 and TRBJ1-5; D is unresolved. The ends were cut back, 0 bases at V and 4 bases at J, with 13 bases in the middle. CDR3 size: 16 residues. In germline, CDR1 is MNHEY, CDR2 SVGAGI. The CDR3 DNA is TGTGCCAGCAGTTACTCGAAATCCCCCAGGAATCAGCCCCAGCATTTT. Amino acids: CASSYSKSPRNQPQHF.

This rearrangement joins TRBV9 to TRBJ2-2, with D uncertain. Germline V gene sequence: CDR1 SGDLS, CDR2 YYNGEE. V lost 5 bases and J 0 bases, leaving 5 bases between the germline ends. The CDR3 sequence is 13 residues long. The CDR3 reads CASSLANTGELFF. CDR3 in DNA: TGTGCCAGCAGTCTAGCGAACACCGGGGAGCTGTTTTTT.

This clone was observed a few times. The chain couples TRBV4-1 to TRBJ2-7, with TRBD2 matching over 13 bases. Trimming cost V 2 bases and J 3 bases; bases outside gene matches: 10. The CDR3 totals 18 residues. Germline values: CDR1 MGHRA, CDR2 YSYEKL. The CDR3 sequence: CASSQRRLAGGPYYEQYF. The CDR3 DNA sequence: TGCGCCAGCAGCCAACGCCGACTAGCGGGAGGTCCCTACTACGAGCAGTACTTC.

CDR3 in DNA: TGTGCCAGCAGCTTAGCGAATTTCAGGGTAGCCAAAAACATTCAGTACTTC. It translates to CASSLANFRVAKNIQYF. V is TRBV7-2 and J is TRBJ2-4; maybe TRBD1 (5 bases). Per the germline V gene, CDR1 is SGHTA and CDR2 is FQGNSA. V lost 0 bases, J lost 0 bases, and 12 bases lay in between. The CDR3 contains 17 residues.

This clone was recorded a few times. The chain recombines TRBV28 with TRBJ1-2, with a possible D match to TRBD1 (5 bases). There are 14 residues in the CDR3. Between the trimmed V and J ends, which lost 5 bases and 8 bases, there was a span of 18 bases. Germline V gene sequence: CDR1 MDHEN, CDR2 SYDVKM. The CDR3 is CASSLTTVTIGYTF. The CDR3 DNA is TGTGCCAGCAGTCTTACGACAGTTACCATCGGCTACACCTTC.